This T cell receptor (beta chain) derives from a study of pediatric ulcerative colitis. General observations from the study: Rectal repertoires separated controls, mild-moderate and acute severe colitis. Total lymphocyte DNA, not sorted subsets, was the template. Two rectal CDR3 clonotypes occurred in all ulcerative colitis patients.

During colonoscopy, one to two rectal pinch biopsies were collected. The data were produced by immunoSEQ multiplex PCR, yet TCRdb's version contains in-frame clones alone and is incomplete. The repertoire has about 12,000 clones, around 77% of them found once; the top ten carry 4% to 5.5%. Remarks on this clone: What it binds is not known.

CDR3 length equals 15 residues. CDR1 is SGDLS and CDR2 is YYNGEE in the germline V gene. V was pared by 0 bases and J by 4 bases, with 13 bases between. Specimen: gut tissue. The chain combines TRBV9 with TRBJ1-1, with D possibly TRBD1 on 5 matching bases. This TCR derives from a boy aged 10-17 years who was a control in a study of pediatric ulcerative colitis. The CDR3 spells CASSVDGSGGTEAFF. The DNA of the CDR3 is TGTGCCAGCAGCGTAGACGGTTCTGGGGGCACTGAAGCTTTCTTT.